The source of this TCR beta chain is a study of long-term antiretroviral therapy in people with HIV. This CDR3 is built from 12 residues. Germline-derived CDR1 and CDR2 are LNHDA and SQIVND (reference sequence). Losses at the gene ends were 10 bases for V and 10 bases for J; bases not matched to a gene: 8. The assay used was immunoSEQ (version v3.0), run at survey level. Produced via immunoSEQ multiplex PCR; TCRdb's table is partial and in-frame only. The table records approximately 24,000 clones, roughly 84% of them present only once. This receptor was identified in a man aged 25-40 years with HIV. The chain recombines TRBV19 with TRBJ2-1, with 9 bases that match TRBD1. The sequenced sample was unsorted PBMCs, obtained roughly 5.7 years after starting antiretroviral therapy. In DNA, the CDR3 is TGTGCCACCCAACAGGGGGCATGGGAGCAGTTCTTC. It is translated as CATQQGAWEQFF.